These T cell receptor beta chains were read from a single sample in a study of CD4 T cells in relation to SARS-CoV-2 and coronaviruses. The method was immunoSEQ multiplex PCR; TCRdb's version includes in-frame clones alone and lacks a portion of them. The sample consists of about 68,000 clones, over 90% of them appearing once. The specimen sequenced was naive CD4+ T cells from PBMCs. Source of these receptors: a human donor in good health. The CDR3 runs from the conserved cysteine through the conserved F or W. The order of the fields is V gene, D gene, clone size, J gene, CDR3 DNA, CDR3 protein. A D gene is named only where the DNA matches it firmly. The listing skips clone size in some rows; elsewhere it reads once, few, many or a size class.

>TRBV6-2/TRBV6-3|TRBD2|NA|TRBJ2-7
TGTGCCAGCAGTTACTCCTTAGCGGGAGATCGGAACGAGCAGTACTTC
CASSYSLAGDRNEQYF
>TRBV5-1|TRBD1|NA|TRBJ2-3
TGCGCCAGCAGCCCGATGACAGGGTCGCCAGATACGCAGTATTTT
CASSPMTGSPDTQYF
>TRBV29-1|NA|NA|TRBJ1-3
TGCAGCGTCGTCAAACCAGGGCTTGGAAACACCATATATTTT
CSVVKPGLGNTIYF
>TRBV10-3|NA|NA|TRBJ2-7
TGTGCCATCAGTGAAAACTCGGACTACGAGCAGTACTTC
CAISENSDYEQYF
>TRBV7-2|TRBD1|NA|TRBJ2-1
TGTGCCAGCAGGTCGGGACAGGGGAACCATGAGCAGTTCTTC
CASRSGQGNHEQFF
>TRBV9|NA|NA|TRBJ2-3
TGTGCCAGCAGCGCTAGACGGGGAATTAGCACAGATACGCAGTATTTT
CASSARRGISTDTQYF
>TRBV18|NA|NA|TRBJ2-5
TGTGCCAGCTCACCACCGTTACGTAATGAAGAGACCCAGTACTTC
CASSPPLRNEETQYF
>TRBV3-1/TRBV3-2|TRBD1|NA|TRBJ2-7
TGTGCCAGCAGCCAAAGGGACAGGGGTATCTACGAGCAGTACTTC
CASSQRDRGIYEQYF
>TRBV7-2|NA|NA|TRBJ1-1
TGTGCCAGCAGCTTATCCGGGGGTTACACTGAAGCTTTCTTT
CASSLSGGYTEAFF
>TRBV6-2/TRBV6-3|TRBD1|NA|TRBJ1-4
TGTGCCAGCAGTTCTCCGGGACAGGGGGATGAAAAACTGTTTTTT
CASSSPGQGDEKLFF
>TRBV18|TRBD1|NA|TRBJ2-3
TGTGCCAGCTCAACAGGACAGGGGGAAAATACGCAGTATTTT
CASSTGQGENTQYF
>TRBV10-3|TRBD1|NA|TRBJ1-5
TGTGCCATCAGCGACAGGGGTTCGGATCAGCCCCAGCATTTT
CAISDRGSDQPQHF
>TRBV9|NA|NA|TRBJ2-2
TGTGCCAGCAGCTCATCCAGGGGGGACACGGGTGGCGGGGAGCTGTTTTTT
CASSSSRGDTGGGELFF
>TRBV6-2/TRBV6-3|NA|NA|TRBJ1-1
TGTGCCAGCAGTTGGATATTGAACACTGAAGCTTTCTTT
CASSWILNTEAFF
>TRBV4-2|TRBD2|NA|TRBJ2-7
TGTGCCAGCAGCCAAGCCGGGACTAGCGGCTCCTACGAGCAGTACTTC
CASSQAGTSGSYEQYF
>TRBV6-5|NA|NA|TRBJ2-7
TGTGCCAGCAAGGGGCTTTACGAGCAGTACTTC
CASKGLYEQYF
>TRBV18|NA|NA|TRBJ1-1
TGTGCCAGCTCACCAGGGTTGGACACTGAAGCTTTCTTT
CASSPGLDTEAFF
>TRBV6-2/TRBV6-3|TRBD1|NA|TRBJ1-1
TGTGCCAGCAGTAGGAGCGAAAGACAGGGGTCCGCTTTCTTT
CASSRSERQGSAFF
>TRBV7-9|NA|NA|TRBJ2-4
TGTGCCAGCAGCCGCAGGGGCGCAGCAGGGGGGAACATTCAGTACTTC
CASSRRGAAGGNIQYF
>TRBV10-3|TRBD2|NA|TRBJ2-5
TGTGCCATCAGTGATGAAACTAGCGGGAGTCGCGAGACCCAGTACTTC
CAISDETSGSRETQYF
>TRBV28|NA|few|TRBJ1-3
TGTGCCAGCAGTAACGCCGACAGTTCTGGAAACACCATATATTTT
CASSNADSSGNTIYF
>TRBV5-6|TRBD1|NA|TRBJ2-7
TGTGCCAGCAGCGGCGGGACAGGTTATCCCTACGAGCAGTACTTC
CASSGGTGYPYEQYF
>TRBV7-2|TRBD1|NA|TRBJ1-1
TGTGCCAGCAGCTCAAACAGGGGTGTTGGCACTGAAGCTTTCTTT
CASSSNRGVGTEAFF
>TRBV7-3|TRBD2|NA|TRBJ2-1
TGTGCCAGCAGCTTAGGTCTAGCGGGAGTGATAGGGAATGAGCAGTTCTTC
CASSLGLAGVIGNEQFF
>TRBV10-3|NA|NA|TRBJ2-5
TGTGCCATCAGTGAGTTTCGGGCAGAGACCCAGTACTTC
CAISEFRAETQYF
>TRBV7-9|NA|NA|TRBJ2-7
TGTGCCAGCAGCTTAGATGGGAACAGGGTAATGTACGAGCAGTACTTC
CASSLDGNRVMYEQYF
>TRBV3-1/TRBV3-2|NA|NA|TRBJ2-2
TGTGCCAGCAGCCAAGGGTCGGCGGTTGGGTCAAACACCGGGGAGCTGTTTTTT
CASSQGSAVGSNTGELFF
>TRBV7-8|TRBD1|NA|TRBJ2-5
TGTGCCAGCAGCTGGGGGACAGCTCTACAAGAGACCCAGTACTTC
CASSWGTALQETQYF
>TRBV6-2/TRBV6-3|TRBD2|NA|TRBJ2-5
TGTGCCAGCAGTTACTCTTTTATTTGGCTAGCGGGAGTTGAGACCCAGTACTTC
CASSYSFIWLAGVETQYF
>TRBV5-1|NA|NA|TRBJ2-2
TGCGCCAGCGGCCGGGACCCAACCCCAGGGGAGCTGTTTTTT
CASGRDPTPGELFF
>TRBV7-8|TRBD1|NA|TRBJ2-1
TGTGCCAGCAGCCCACAGCGACAGGGCGGTGAGCAGTTCTTC
CASSPQRQGGEQFF
>TRBV18|TRBD2|NA|TRBJ2-3
TGTGCCAGCTCACGCCCGGGGGGGGGCACAGATACGCAGTATTTT
CASSRPGGGTDTQYF